This is a list of T cell receptor beta chains from one sample in a study of brain T cells in children with intractable seizures. TCRdb's copy holds only in-frame clones and misses some; the assay was immunoSEQ multiplex PCR. The sample includes hundreds of thousands of clones, over 90% of them seen just once. Sequenced material: peripheral blood, taken roughly 5 months after surgery. These receptors all stem from a boy under two years old with tuberous sclerosis and intractable seizures. Both conserved end residues are part of each CDR3.

V,CDR3
TRBV7-9,CASSVVDSSHGYTF
TRBV2,CATKRTLDIHEQYF
TRBV5-1,CASSLERQGMSYNEQFF
TRBV28,CASSPAGTEQFF
TRBV3-1/TRBV3-2,CANVTGEGNQPQHF
TRBV5-6,CASSEDRDLYNEQFF
TRBV30,CAWTTGTGGQKNEQYF
TRBV12-3/TRBV12-4,CASSWLTEAFF
TRBV7-3,CASSLRLGLENSPLHF
TRBV12-5,CASGFIPPLSSYNEQFF
TRBV10-3,CAIRVDLGGYTF
TRBV5-6,CASSFRRGGFSYEQYF
TRBV3-1/TRBV3-2,CASRPAGTLNTEAFF
TRBV7-8,CASSLAGGAGDEKLFF
TRBV7-9,CASSLDATGAGYEQYF
TRBV3-1/TRBV3-2,CASSQGGTYEQYF
TRBV18,CASSRRDGNSYNEQFF
TRBV3-1/TRBV3-2,CASSLGRMNTEAFF
TRBV30,CAWTGLAGTETQYF
TRBV30,CAWSGGGNEQFF
TRBV11-2,CASSVASGTSPDTQYF
TRBV7-6,CASSLLAGSTDTQYF
TRBV28,CASSLDRGPYEQYF